The rows below give T cell receptor beta chains drawn from one sample of a study of early T cells in non-severe SARS-CoV-2 infection. MiXCR was run by TCRdb on the 5' RACE reads, yielding one entry per CDR3 protein. Among 70,000 to 75,000 distinct CDR3 sequences listed, roughly an eighth were seen once. The source material was whole blood. Receptors were obtained from an adult who was a healthcare worker with PCR-confirmed SARS-CoV-2 infection or an uninfected control (not recorded which). Both conserved end residues are part of each CDR3. Each record gives: clone size, D gene, J gene, V gene, CDR3 DNA, CDR3 protein. D genes are given only for firm matches. Clone sizes are given selectively: once, few, many, or a class where the clone is expanded.

clone size: many
D gene: -
J gene: TRBJ1-6
V gene: TRBV18
CDR3 DNA: TGTGCCAGCTCGGTGGAAGGGCAGTGGTCACCCCTCCACTTT
CDR3 protein: CASSVEGQWSPLHF

clone size: many
D gene: TRBD1
J gene: TRBJ1-5
V gene: TRBV2
CDR3 DNA: TGTGCCAGCAGTGCCTTTGGACAGGGCCTCGGGCAGCCCCAGCATTTT
CDR3 protein: CASSAFGQGLGQPQHF

clone size: few
D gene: -
J gene: TRBJ2-3
V gene: TRBV2
CDR3 DNA: TGTGCCAGCAGCCCGGGGTCAGATACGCAGTATTTT
CDR3 protein: CASSPGSDTQYF

clone size: few
D gene: -
J gene: TRBJ2-3
V gene: TRBV12-3/TRBV12-4
CDR3 DNA: TGTGCCAGCAGTCTAACCCTTAAGGCTTCCACAGATACGCAGTATTTT
CDR3 protein: CASSLTLKASTDTQYF

clone size: -
D gene: -
J gene: TRBJ1-1
V gene: TRBV12-3/TRBV12-4
CDR3 DNA: TGTGCCAGCAGTTTTCCGACCGAAGCTTTCTTT
CDR3 protein: CASSFPTEAFF

clone size: few
D gene: -
J gene: TRBJ2-2
V gene: TRBV10-3
CDR3 DNA: TGTGCCATCAGGGGAGGGGGAAATAACGCGAACACCGGGGAGCTGTTTTTT
CDR3 protein: CAIRGGGNNANTGELFF

clone size: many
D gene: -
J gene: TRBJ2-7
V gene: TRBV7-8
CDR3 DNA: TGTGCCAGCAGCTTAAAGCTGTCAGGGCGGTACGACGAGCAGTACTTC
CDR3 protein: CASSLKLSGRYDEQYF

clone size: -
D gene: -
J gene: TRBJ1-5
V gene: TRBV29-1
CDR3 DNA: TGCAGCGTTACTGAAGAAAATAGCAATCAGCCCCAGCATTTT
CDR3 protein: CSVTEENSNQPQHF

clone size: few
D gene: TRBD2
J gene: TRBJ2-5
V gene: TRBV20-1
CDR3 DNA: TGCAGTGCGGGGACTAGCGGGACTGAGACCCAGTACTTC
CDR3 protein: CSAGTSGTETQYF

clone size: few
D gene: -
J gene: TRBJ2-1
V gene: TRBV7-9
CDR3 DNA: TGTGCCAGCAGCTTCCCACCCCGAGATGAGCAGTTCTTC
CDR3 protein: CASSFPPRDEQFF

clone size: many
D gene: -
J gene: TRBJ2-1
V gene: TRBV3-1
CDR3 DNA: TGTGCCAGCAGCCAAGACGGGCGCCTAAAAAATGAGCAGTTCTTC
CDR3 protein: CASSQDGRLKNEQFF

clone size: few
D gene: TRBD2
J gene: TRBJ2-3
V gene: TRBV2
CDR3 DNA: TGTGCCAGCAGGAAAGCACCGGGACTAGCGCGAGGTAGCACAGATACGCAGTATTTT
CDR3 protein: CASRKAPGLARGSTDTQYF

clone size: few
D gene: TRBD1
J gene: TRBJ2-1
V gene: TRBV20-1
CDR3 DNA: TGCAGTGCTAGAGGGGACGGACAGGGAATCTCCTACAATGAGCAGTTCTTC
CDR3 protein: CSARGDGQGISYNEQFF

clone size: many
D gene: TRBD2
J gene: TRBJ2-2
V gene: TRBV20-1
CDR3 DNA: TGCAGTGCTAGGGGATGGGCTAGCGGATCGAACACCGGGGAGCTGTTTTTT
CDR3 protein: CSARGWASGSNTGELFF

clone size: -
D gene: -
J gene: TRBJ1-4
V gene: TRBV6-5
CDR3 DNA: TGTGCCAGCACTCGGACTTCGTCCAGTGAAAAACTGTTTTTT
CDR3 protein: CASTRTSSSEKLFF

clone size: -
D gene: -
J gene: TRBJ2-2
V gene: TRBV28
CDR3 DNA: TGTGCCAGCAGTTTGCCGGGAGTCGCCTCGAACACCGGGGAGCTGTTTTTT
CDR3 protein: CASSLPGVASNTGELFF

clone size: few
D gene: -
J gene: TRBJ1-5
V gene: TRBV3-1
CDR3 DNA: TGTGCCAGCAGCTTTGCAGTAGGGCAGCCCCAGCATTTT
CDR3 protein: CASSFAVGQPQHF

clone size: few
D gene: -
J gene: TRBJ1-5
V gene: TRBV9
CDR3 DNA: TGTGCCAGCAGCGTAGGTCTTGGCCGCAATCAGCCCCAGCATTTT
CDR3 protein: CASSVGLGRNQPQHF

clone size: few
D gene: TRBD2
J gene: TRBJ2-1
V gene: TRBV20-1
CDR3 DNA: TGCAGTGCCTCAGGAGCTAGCGGGACCTACAATGAGCAGTTCTTC
CDR3 protein: CSASGASGTYNEQFF

clone size: many
D gene: TRBD1
J gene: TRBJ1-1
V gene: TRBV7-8
CDR3 DNA: TGTGCCAGCAGCTTAGGTGGGACAGGGGGCCCGAGAATGAACACTGAAGCTTTCTTT
CDR3 protein: CASSLGGTGGPRMNTEAFF

clone size: few
D gene: -
J gene: TRBJ2-3
V gene: TRBV20-1
CDR3 DNA: TGCAGTGCTAGAGATTACAGGGAGAGCACAGATACGCAGTATTTT
CDR3 protein: CSARDYRESTDTQYF

clone size: many
D gene: -
J gene: TRBJ1-5
V gene: TRBV23-1
CDR3 DNA: TGCGCCAGCAGTCAACTTAAACAGGGAGCGTACAAGAATCAGCCCCAGCATTTT
CDR3 protein: CASSQLKQGAYKNQPQHF

clone size: many
D gene: -
J gene: TRBJ2-1
V gene: TRBV19
CDR3 DNA: TGTGCCAGTAGTATTCTAGGTGAGCAGTTCTTC
CDR3 protein: CASSILGEQFF

clone size: few
D gene: -
J gene: TRBJ2-5
V gene: TRBV11-2
CDR3 DNA: TGTGCCAGCAGCTTCATGGGGCAGGGGAAAGAGACCCAGTACTTC
CDR3 protein: CASSFMGQGKETQYF

clone size: many
D gene: -
J gene: TRBJ2-3
V gene: TRBV28
CDR3 DNA: TGTGCCAGCAGTTTACAGGGAGGCACAGATACGCAGTATTTT
CDR3 protein: CASSLQGGTDTQYF

clone size: many
D gene: -
J gene: TRBJ2-1
V gene: TRBV6-2/TRBV6-3
CDR3 DNA: TGTGCCAGCACCGACGGTTACAATGAGCAGTTCTTC
CDR3 protein: CASTDGYNEQFF

clone size: few
D gene: -
J gene: TRBJ1-4
V gene: TRBV29-1
CDR3 DNA: TGCAGCGTTGAATATCAAACTAATGAAAAACTGTTTTTT
CDR3 protein: CSVEYQTNEKLFF